This T cell receptor (beta chain) was obtained from a study of T cell responses to AZD1222 COVID-19 vaccine. Study-level points and caveats: Repertoire sampling was restricted to post-peak T cell response timepoints. Seropositivity was recorded at baseline in only 6 or 7 AZD1222 recipients.

The CDR3 is 16 amino acids. Trimming took 1 base from V and 7 from J; bases not matched to a gene: 9. Germline CDR1 LGHNA, CDR2 YNFKEQ. Here immunoSEQ multiplex PCR was the method, and the copy in TCRdb shows in-frame clones only, minus some. This table has about 130,000 clones, 75% to 90% appearing once. Regarding this clone: Antigen: not known.

This sequence was found in an adult in good health. Sequenced material: peripheral blood, taken on day 0 of AZD1222 vaccination. V is TRBV4-2 and J is TRBJ1-5; TRBD1 agrees at 8 bases. The CDR3: CASSQGDRGRGQPQHF. The CDR3 DNA sequence: TGTGCCAGCAGCCAAGGAGACAGGGGAAGGGGACAGCCCCAGCATTTT.